This is a list of T cell receptor beta chains from one sample in a study of blood T cell repertoires in COVID-19. Repertoires were generated with immunoSEQ multiplex PCR, while TCRdb's copy carries only in-frame clones and drops some. Of some 290,000 clones listed, around 78% are singletons. The sequencing sample was made of peripheral blood. Receptors originate from a man aged 55 to 70 who had recovered from COVID-19. Both conserved end residues are part of each CDR3. D genes are given only for firm matches. Only some rows state a clone size, as once, few, many or a class for expanded clones.

clone size: .
J gene: TRBJ1-3
V gene: TRBV27
D gene: .
CDR3 DNA: TGTGCCAGCAAGACCGGGACAGGAAACACCATATATTTT
CDR3 protein: CASKTGTGNTIYF

clone size: .
J gene: TRBJ2-5
V gene: TRBV29-1
D gene: TRBD1
CDR3 DNA: TGCAGCGTTAACACAGGGGGAGCCGGGGCCCAGTACTTC
CDR3 protein: CSVNTGGAGAQYF

clone size: .
J gene: TRBJ2-2
V gene: TRBV3-1/TRBV3-2
D gene: .
CDR3 DNA: TGTGCCAGCACCAAGAACACCGGGGAGCTGTTTTTT
CDR3 protein: CASTKNTGELFF

clone size: .
J gene: TRBJ2-7
V gene: TRBV7-8
D gene: .
CDR3 DNA: TGTGTTGAGGAGGGGGCTATTTACGAGCAGTACTTC
CDR3 protein: CVEEGAIYEQYF

clone size: .
J gene: TRBJ2-6
V gene: TRBV9
D gene: TRBD1
CDR3 DNA: TGTGCCAGCAGCCCCCGGGACAGAAGCTCTGGGGCCAACGTCCTGACTTTC
CDR3 protein: CASSPRDRSSGANVLTF

clone size: .
J gene: TRBJ2-7
V gene: TRBV15
D gene: TRBD2
CDR3 DNA: TGTGCCACCAGCCCGGGAGGAAACCCCTACGAGCAGTACTTC
CDR3 protein: CATSPGGNPYEQYF

clone size: .
J gene: TRBJ2-5
V gene: TRBV28
D gene: TRBD2
CDR3 DNA: TGTGCCAGCAGCTCTCCGGGGGGTAGAGAGACCCAGTACTTC
CDR3 protein: CASSSPGGRETQYF

clone size: .
J gene: TRBJ2-5
V gene: TRBV5-4
D gene: TRBD1
CDR3 DNA: TGTGCCAGCAGCTTGGGGGACAGGGGTAACCAAGAGACCCAGTACTTC
CDR3 protein: CASSLGDRGNQETQYF

clone size: .
J gene: TRBJ2-3
V gene: TRBV9
D gene: .
CDR3 DNA: TGTGCCAGCAGCGTAGCCGCAGGGCTCGGTACAGATACGCAGTATTTT
CDR3 protein: CASSVAAGLGTDTQYF

clone size: few
J gene: TRBJ1-1
V gene: TRBV5-1
D gene: .
CDR3 DNA: TGCGCCAGCAGCGTACGGACAGCCGGGAACACTGAAGCTTTCTTT
CDR3 protein: CASSVRTAGNTEAFF

clone size: .
J gene: TRBJ1-4
V gene: TRBV9
D gene: .
CDR3 DNA: TGTGCCAGCAGCGTGGGTGTCGGAGGTGAAAAACTGTTTTTT
CDR3 protein: CASSVGVGGEKLFF

clone size: .
J gene: TRBJ1-1
V gene: TRBV6-1
D gene: TRBD1
CDR3 DNA: TGTGCCAGCAGTGGCCGGGACAGGGGCCCCGGAGGGAAAGCTTTCTTT
CDR3 protein: CASSGRDRGPGGKAFF

clone size: .
J gene: TRBJ2-3
V gene: TRBV3-1/TRBV3-2
D gene: .
CDR3 DNA: TGTGCCAGCAGCCAAGACAGGGTTCGCACAGATACGCAGTATTTT
CDR3 protein: CASSQDRVRTDTQYF

clone size: once
J gene: TRBJ1-2
V gene: TRBV2
D gene: .
CDR3 DNA: TGTGCCAGCAGCCCAGGTTGGGTTGGCTACACCTTC
CDR3 protein: CASSPGWVGYTF

clone size: .
J gene: TRBJ2-1
V gene: TRBV24-1
D gene: TRBD1
CDR3 DNA: TGTGCCACCAGTGATGCCGGGACAGGGGGTCGGAATGAGCAGTTCTTC
CDR3 protein: CATSDAGTGGRNEQFF

clone size: few
J gene: TRBJ1-5
V gene: TRBV19
D gene: TRBD1
CDR3 DNA: TGTGCCAGTAGTCAGGGGGCAAGAAGCAATCAGCCCCAGCATTTT
CDR3 protein: CASSQGARSNQPQHF

clone size: .
J gene: TRBJ1-1
V gene: TRBV6-6
D gene: .
CDR3 DNA: TGTGCCAGCAGTTACTCGAAAGCCGGGGGCACTGAAGCTTTCTTT
CDR3 protein: CASSYSKAGGTEAFF

clone size: few
J gene: TRBJ1-2
V gene: TRBV10-3
D gene: TRBD1
CDR3 DNA: TGTGCCATCAGCCGGGACAGCGCTAACTATGGCTACACCTTC
CDR3 protein: CAISRDSANYGYTF

clone size: .
J gene: TRBJ2-1
V gene: TRBV11-2
D gene: TRBD2
CDR3 DNA: TGTGCCAGCAGCCCTCGGACTAGCGGGAGGGCCGGAAATGAGCAGTTCTTC
CDR3 protein: CASSPRTSGRAGNEQFF

clone size: .
J gene: TRBJ1-3
V gene: TRBV2
D gene: .
CDR3 DNA: TGTGCCAGCAGCACAGGGACCATCTCTGGAAACACCATATATTTT
CDR3 protein: CASSTGTISGNTIYF

clone size: .
J gene: TRBJ1-1
V gene: TRBV29-1
D gene: .
CDR3 DNA: TGCAGCGCCCAGGACACTGAAGCTTTCTTT
CDR3 protein: CSAQDTEAFF

clone size: .
J gene: TRBJ2-3
V gene: TRBV27
D gene: .
CDR3 DNA: TGTGCCAGCAGATTACAGGGTAGTGATACGCAGTATTTT
CDR3 protein: CASRLQGSDTQYF

clone size: .
J gene: TRBJ2-3
V gene: TRBV5-4
D gene: TRBD1
CDR3 DNA: TGTGCCAGCAGCTTGCCCCAGGGGGCTCGCGGCACAGATACGCAGTATTTT
CDR3 protein: CASSLPQGARGTDTQYF

clone size: .
J gene: TRBJ2-5
V gene: TRBV5-1
D gene: TRBD2
CDR3 DNA: TGCGCCAGCAGCTCTCAAGCGGGAATAAGAGAGACCCAGTACTTC
CDR3 protein: CASSSQAGIRETQYF

clone size: .
J gene: TRBJ2-2
V gene: TRBV7-6
D gene: TRBD2
CDR3 DNA: TGTGCCAGCAGTTCTAGCGGGAATAGTGCCGGGGAGCTGTTTTTT
CDR3 protein: CASSSSGNSAGELFF

clone size: .
J gene: TRBJ2-3
V gene: TRBV11-3
D gene: .
CDR3 DNA: TGTGCCAGCAGCTCGGGGATGGATGGATACACAGATACGCAGTATTTT
CDR3 protein: CASSSGMDGYTDTQYF

clone size: .
J gene: TRBJ1-2
V gene: TRBV18
D gene: .
CDR3 DNA: TGTGCCAGCTCCCCTTCCGGCGGGGTCAAACGCTATGGCTACACCTTC
CDR3 protein: CASSPSGGVKRYGYTF

clone size: .
J gene: TRBJ2-1
V gene: TRBV30
D gene: .
CDR3 DNA: TGTGCCTGCCTTGTGGGCGCCGGTACTTCCTACAATGAGCAGTTCTTC
CDR3 protein: CACLVGAGTSYNEQFF

clone size: .
J gene: TRBJ2-7
V gene: TRBV6-5
D gene: .
CDR3 DNA: TGTGCCAGCAGATCCCAGTCTTCCTACGAGCAGTACTTC
CDR3 protein: CASRSQSSYEQYF

clone size: .
J gene: TRBJ2-2
V gene: TRBV5-1
D gene: .
CDR3 DNA: TGCGCCAGCAGCTCACGACAGGCCAGGGGCACCGGGGAGCTGTTTTTT
CDR3 protein: CASSSRQARGTGELFF

clone size: .
J gene: TRBJ2-5
V gene: TRBV29-1
D gene: TRBD1
CDR3 DNA: TGCAGCGTGTCTAGAGGGGGACAGGGCAGGGAGACCCAGTACTTC
CDR3 protein: CSVSRGGQGRETQYF

clone size: .
J gene: TRBJ2-3
V gene: TRBV6-5
D gene: TRBD1
CDR3 DNA: TGTGCCAGCAGTTACCCCAACAGGGGTACGCAGTATTTT
CDR3 protein: CASSYPNRGTQYF

clone size: .
J gene: TRBJ2-7
V gene: TRBV15
D gene: .
CDR3 DNA: TGTGCCACCAGCAGAGATCGGTTACAGGCCTACGAGCAGTACTTC
CDR3 protein: CATSRDRLQAYEQYF

clone size: .
J gene: TRBJ2-1
V gene: TRBV7-9
D gene: TRBD2
CDR3 DNA: TGTGCCAGCAGCTTACTTGTGGCGGGAGGCAATGAGCAGTTCTTC
CDR3 protein: CASSLLVAGGNEQFF

clone size: .
J gene: TRBJ1-6
V gene: TRBV19
D gene: TRBD1
CDR3 DNA: TGTGCCAGTAGTATTTGGGCAGGGGGAGATTCACCCCTCCACTTT
CDR3 protein: CASSIWAGGDSPLHF

clone size: .
J gene: TRBJ1-1
V gene: TRBV2
D gene: .
CDR3 DNA: TGTGCCAGCAACAGGGACCTGAACACTGAAGCTTTCTTT
CDR3 protein: CASNRDLNTEAFF

clone size: .
J gene: TRBJ1-2
V gene: TRBV6-5
D gene: .
CDR3 DNA: TGTGCCAGCAGTTACTCGAATCCGGGTAACTATGGCTACACCTTC
CDR3 protein: CASSYSNPGNYGYTF

clone size: .
J gene: TRBJ2-3
V gene: TRBV9
D gene: .
CDR3 DNA: TGTGCCAGCAGCGTAGCAGGGGCACGCACAGATACGCAGTATTTT
CDR3 protein: CASSVAGARTDTQYF

clone size: once
J gene: TRBJ1-5
V gene: TRBV5-8
D gene: .
CDR3 DNA: TGTGCCAGCAGCGGAAACAGGGTACCTAGCAATCAGCCCCAGCATTTT
CDR3 protein: CASSGNRVPSNQPQHF

clone size: .
J gene: TRBJ2-3
V gene: TRBV19
D gene: TRBD1
CDR3 DNA: TGTGCCAGTAGTCTCCGACAGGGAGGCACAGATACGCAGTATTTT
CDR3 protein: CASSLRQGGTDTQYF